This passage covers 13 T cell receptor beta chains from one sample sequenced in a study of blood T cell repertoires in COVID-19. Profiling relied on immunoSEQ multiplex PCR, and the TCRdb table lists in-frame clones only, not all of them. The sample yields 210,000 or so clones, about 88% seen once. Sample: peripheral blood. These receptors all come from a woman in her thirties or forties who had recovered from COVID-19.

The J gene is TRBJ2-3, the V gene TRBV7-2, with D possibly TRBD1 on 6 matching bases. Germline V lookup: CDR1 SGHTA, CDR2 FQGNSA. Trimming took 5 bases from V and 7 from J, leaving 16 bases between them. This CDR3 has 14 residues. The CDR3 loop reads CASSRQRGGNTQYF. DNA of the CDR3: TGTGCCAGCAGCCGCCAGCGAGGGGGAAATACGCAGTATTTT.

This sequence joins TRBV18 and TRBJ1-1; D is perhaps TRBD1 (6 bases). The CDR3 has 16 residues. Germline lookup yields CDR1 KGHSH and CDR2 LQKENI. V was shortened by 2 bases and J by 1 base, with 14 bases between the two germline ends. The CDR3 nucleotides are TGTGCCAGCTCACCATCCTTCCTGACAGGGAACACTGAAGCTTTCTTT. Translation gives CASSPSFLTGNTEAFF. The full variable domain, rest sourced from reference TRBV18 and TRBJ1-1, is NAGVMQNPRHLVRRRGQEARLRCSPMKGHSHVYWYRQLPEEGLKFMVYLQKENIIDESGMPKERFSAEFPKEGPSILRIQQVVRGDSAAYFCASSPSFLTGNTEAFFGQGTRLTVV.

V and J are TRBV2 and TRBJ1-1; no clear D gene. The CDR3 runs 14 residues. V lost 5 bases, J lost 0 bases, and 10 bases lay in between. The germline V gene encodes CDR1 SNHLY and CDR2 FYNNEI. CDR3 nucleotide sequence: TGTGCCAGCAGTCTTAACACGATGAACACTGAAGCTTTCTTT. This codes for CASSLNTMNTEAFF.

The V gene is TRBV6-1, the J gene TRBJ2-1; TRBD2 might be the D (6 bases). Trimming took off 1 base at V and 2 bases at J, with 9 bases between the two ends. The germline V gene has CDR1 MNHNS and CDR2 SASEGT. The CDR3 runs to 15 residues. The CDR3 coding sequence is TGTGCCAGCAGTGAAGAACTAGCAGCCTACAATGAGCAGTTCTTC. It yields the protein CASSEELAAYNEQFF.

Here the CDR3 reads CASSTGTGGKAFF. The DNA of the CDR3 is TGCGCCAGCAGCACCGGGACAGGGGGCAAGGCTTTCTTT. This rearrangement joins TRBV5-1 to TRBJ1-1, with 12 bases fitting TRBD1. V trimming: 4 bases; J trimming: 11 bases; junction bases outside the gene matches: 6. The germline V gene has CDR1 SGHRS and CDR2 YFSETQ. CDR3 length equals 13 residues.

The rearrangement joins TRBV12-5 to TRBJ2-1; possibly TRBD2 for D (6 bases). Germline assignment: CDR1 LGHNT and CDR2 FRNRAP. V lost 0 bases to trimming and J lost 4 bases, with 13 bases between them. This CDR3 is 16 amino acids long. The CDR3 here is CASGLVHGGMYNEQFF. DNA for the CDR3: TGTGCTAGTGGTTTGGTACATGGCGGGATGTACAATGAGCAGTTCTTC. Full variable domain (missing parts from reference TRBV12-5 and TRBJ2-1): DARVTQTPRHKVTEMGQEVTMRCQPILGHNTVFWYRQTMMQGLELLAYFRNRAPLDDSGMPKDRFSAEMPDATLATLKIQPSEPRDSAVYFCASGLVHGGMYNEQFFGPGTRLTVL.

About this clone itself: The junction departs from the called germline gene at one end, perhaps through a read error. The chain is built from TRBV7-9 and TRBJ1-2, with TRBD1 matching over 10 bases. The germline V gene has CDR1 SEHNR and CDR2 FQNEAQ (reference sequence). The CDR3 is 16 residues long. CDR3 in amino acids: CASSSPRQGAHYRYTF. The CDR3 nucleotides are TGTGCCAGCAGCTCCCCTCGACAGGGGGCTCACTATCGCTACACCTTC.

The chain has TRBV19 and TRBJ2-4; D is perhaps TRBD2 (6 bases). The CDR3 sequence is 12 residues long. Germline CDR1 LNHDA, CDR2 SQIVND (reference sequence). The V end was cut by 6 bases, the J end by 10 bases, with 13 bases between. The CDR3 loop reads CASSPNGGIQYF. CDR3 bases: TGTGCCAGTAGCCCTAACGGAGGGATTCAGTACTTC. The full variable domain, with the rest looked up from reference TRBV19 and TRBJ2-4, is DGGITQSPKYLFRKEGQNVTLSCEQNLNHDAMYWYRQDPGQGLRLIYYSQIVNDFQKGDIAEGYSVSREKKESFPLTVTSAQKNPTAFYLCASSPNGGIQYFGAGTRLSVL.

The V call is TRBV4-3, the J call TRBJ2-3; D not certain. CDR3 size: 14 residues. The germline V and J ends were trimmed by 0 bases and 3 bases, with 7 bases remaining between them. The germline V gene has CDR1 LGHNA and CDR2 YSLEER. CDR3 nucleotide sequence: TGCGCCAGCAGCCAAGATGGGCGAACAGATACGCAGTATTTT. Amino acid sequence: CASSQDGRTDTQYF.

The CDR3 nucleotides read TGTGCCAGCAGTTTGGCGACAGGGTACACTGAAGCTTTCTTT. It translates to CASSLATGYTEAFF. The rearrangement uses TRBV27 and TRBJ1-1, with 7 bases identical to TRBD1. J was trimmed by 3 bases and V by 3 bases; bases with no gene match: 4. Looked up from germline, CDR1 is MNHEY and CDR2 is SMNVEV (reference sequence). This CDR3 is built from 14 residues.

This chain links TRBV7-6 with TRBJ1-2, with 9 bases fitting TRBD1. The germline CDR1 and CDR2 sequences are SGHVS and FNYEAQ. Trimming at V came to 5 bases and at J to 7 bases, leaving 14 bases not matched to a gene. CDR3 size: 16 residues. CDR3 loop: CASSRKAGQGSSGYTF. CDR3 bases: TGTGCCAGCAGCCGAAAAGCGGGACAGGGATCCTCTGGCTACACCTTC.

V and J are TRBV4-2 and TRBJ1-2; 8 positions agree with TRBD1. The CDR3 spans 15 residues. With 0 bases clipped from V and 5 bases from J, the junction kept 5 bases outside the gene matches. Germline V lookup: CDR1 LGHNA, CDR2 YNFKEQ. CDR3 DNA: TGTGCCAGCAGCCAAGATAGCAGGGGGCTTTATGGCTACACCTTC. Protein: CASSQDSRGLYGYTF.

CDR3 in DNA: TGTGCCAGCAGCCCTAGCGGGAGTTACGGTGAGCAGTTCTTC. Translated, it gives CASSPSGSYGEQFF. V and J are TRBV3-1 (or the pseudogene TRBV3-2) and TRBJ2-1, with 10 bases fitting TRBD2. Looked up from germline, CDR1 is LGHDT and CDR2 is YNNKEL (reference sequence). The V segment lost 4 bases and the J segment 9 bases; nucleotides outside the gene matches: 6. The CDR3 spans 14 residues.